Listed below are T cell receptor beta chains from one sample, sequenced in a study of blood T cell repertoires in COVID-19. Only in-frame clones appear in the TCRdb table, and some are missing; sequencing was by immunoSEQ multiplex PCR. The sample has about 100,000 clones, around 90% seen once. Source material: peripheral blood. The source of these receptors is a woman aged 45-65 years with COVID-19, enrolled during active disease. Each CDR3 is given with its conserved first and last residue. Fields, in order: V gene, J gene, D gene, clone size, CDR3 protein, CDR3 DNA. A D gene is named only where the DNA matches it firmly. Rows give clone size only sometimes, using once, few, many, or a class for an expanded clone.

v_gene: TRBV7-9
j_gene: TRBJ1-1
d_gene: -
abundance: -
CDR3aa: CASSFGRDTEAFF
CDR3nt: TGTGCCAGCAGCTTTGGCAGGGATACTGAAGCTTTCTTT

v_gene: TRBV21-1
j_gene: TRBJ2-1
d_gene: -
abundance: -
CDR3aa: CASSKAQGYNEQFF
CDR3nt: TGTGCCAGCAGCAAAGCACAGGGGTACAATGAGCAGTTCTTC

v_gene: TRBV18
j_gene: TRBJ2-7
d_gene: -
abundance: -
CDR3aa: CASSPPEGYEQYF
CDR3nt: TGTGCCAGCTCACCACCGGAGGGTTACGAGCAGTACTTC

v_gene: TRBV11-2
j_gene: TRBJ1-4
d_gene: TRBD1
abundance: -
CDR3aa: CASSPDRVGEKLFF
CDR3nt: TGTGCCAGCAGCCCAGACAGGGTGGGAGAAAAACTGTTTTTT

v_gene: TRBV6-2/TRBV6-3
j_gene: TRBJ1-5
d_gene: TRBD1
abundance: few
CDR3aa: CASSYSRGTGAARLNQPQHF
CDR3nt: TGTGCCAGCAGTTACTCGAGAGGGACAGGGGCCGCTCGCCTCAATCAGCCCCAGCATTTT

v_gene: TRBV6-5
j_gene: TRBJ2-3
d_gene: TRBD2
abundance: -
CDR3aa: CASTPLGGDMDTQYF
CDR3nt: TGTGCCAGCACCCCTCTTGGGGGGGATATGGATACGCAGTATTTT

v_gene: TRBV13
j_gene: TRBJ2-1
d_gene: -
abundance: few
CDR3aa: CASSLGARINEQFF
CDR3nt: TGTGCCAGCAGCTTAGGGGCTAGGATCAATGAGCAGTTCTTC

v_gene: TRBV19
j_gene: TRBJ2-1
d_gene: -
abundance: -
CDR3aa: CASSTTGTLGNEQFF
CDR3nt: TGTGCCAGTAGTACCACCGGGACACTCGGGAATGAGCAGTTCTTC

v_gene: TRBV5-1
j_gene: TRBJ1-1
d_gene: -
abundance: -
CDR3aa: CASSLLSRDTEAFF
CDR3nt: TGCGCCAGCAGCTTGTTGTCCAGGGACACTGAAGCTTTCTTT

v_gene: TRBV30
j_gene: TRBJ1-6
d_gene: -
abundance: -
CDR3aa: CACPGTTTYNSPLHF
CDR3nt: TGTGCCTGCCCCGGGACAACAACCTATAATTCACCCCTCCACTTT

v_gene: TRBV19
j_gene: TRBJ2-1
d_gene: TRBD2
abundance: -
CDR3aa: CASSIGTSKFF
CDR3nt: TGTGCCAGTAGTATCGGGACTAGCAAGTTCTTC

v_gene: TRBV7-9
j_gene: TRBJ1-5
d_gene: -
abundance: -
CDR3aa: CASSPTGNQPQHF
CDR3nt: TGTGCCAGCAGCCCGACGGGGAATCAGCCCCAGCATTTT

v_gene: TRBV10-1
j_gene: TRBJ2-1
d_gene: TRBD2
abundance: once
CDR3aa: CASSDGLAGGEQFF
CDR3nt: TGCGCCAGCAGTGACGGTCTAGCGGGGGGTGAGCAGTTCTTC

v_gene: TRBV7-3
j_gene: TRBJ2-3
d_gene: -
abundance: -
CDR3aa: CASSLTLATGDTQYF
CDR3nt: TGTGCCAGCAGCTTAACCCTTGCCACAGGGGATACGCAGTATTTT

v_gene: TRBV12-1
j_gene: TRBJ2-3
d_gene: -
abundance: -
CDR3aa: CASSFLGARLSGTDTQYF
CDR3nt: TGTGCCAGCAGCTTTTTGGGGGCCAGGTTATCCGGCACAGATACGCAGTATTTT

v_gene: TRBV5-1
j_gene: TRBJ2-1
d_gene: -
abundance: -
CDR3aa: CASIPDRINEQFF
CDR3nt: TGCGCCAGCATCCCCGACAGAATCAATGAGCAGTTCTTC

v_gene: TRBV5-8
j_gene: TRBJ2-5
d_gene: -
abundance: -
CDR3aa: CASSFDTGETQYF
CDR3nt: TGTGCCAGCAGCTTCGACACAGGAGAGACCCAGTACTTC

v_gene: TRBV6-2/TRBV6-3
j_gene: TRBJ2-7
d_gene: -
abundance: -
CDR3aa: CASSVDSDSYEQYF
CDR3nt: TGTGCCAGCAGTGTGGACTCAGACTCCTACGAGCAGTACTTC

v_gene: TRBV28
j_gene: TRBJ2-7
d_gene: TRBD1
abundance: -
CDR3aa: CASSFKFGDSTYEQYF
CDR3nt: TGTGCCAGCAGTTTTAAATTTGGGGACAGTACCTACGAGCAGTACTTC

v_gene: TRBV29-1
j_gene: TRBJ1-2
d_gene: -
abundance: -
CDR3aa: CSVEGRGADYGYTF
CDR3nt: TGCAGCGTTGAAGGGAGGGGAGCGGACTATGGCTACACCTTC

v_gene: TRBV7-9
j_gene: TRBJ1-2
d_gene: -
abundance: few
CDR3aa: CASSYDGVIYGYTF
CDR3nt: TGTGCCAGCAGCTACGACGGAGTTATCTATGGCTACACCTTC

v_gene: TRBV6-4
j_gene: TRBJ2-7
d_gene: TRBD1
abundance: -
CDR3aa: CASSDLRDSTYEQYF
CDR3nt: TGTGCCAGCAGTGACCTCCGGGACAGTACCTACGAGCAGTACTTC

v_gene: TRBV5-1
j_gene: TRBJ2-5
d_gene: TRBD1
abundance: -
CDR3aa: CASSPRVTGGAKETQYF
CDR3nt: TGCGCCAGCAGCCCCCGGGTGACAGGGGGCGCGAAAGAGACCCAGTACTTC

v_gene: TRBV19
j_gene: TRBJ1-1
d_gene: -
abundance: -
CDR3aa: CASSTQGLTEAFF
CDR3nt: TGTGCCAGTAGCACGCAGGGGCTCACTGAAGCTTTCTTT

v_gene: TRBV27
j_gene: TRBJ2-1
d_gene: TRBD2
abundance: -
CDR3aa: CASSLRTPLETSGYNEQFF
CDR3nt: TGTGCCAGCAGTCTTCGTACCCCTCTCGAGACTAGCGGGTACAATGAGCAGTTCTTC

v_gene: TRBV28
j_gene: TRBJ2-3
d_gene: TRBD1
abundance: -
CDR3aa: CASSLDRGTDTQYF
CDR3nt: TGTGCCAGCAGTTTAGACAGGGGAACAGATACGCAGTATTTT

v_gene: TRBV7-2
j_gene: TRBJ1-1
d_gene: -
abundance: -
CDR3aa: CASSLVEGTEAFF
CDR3nt: TGTGCCAGCAGCTTAGTGGAGGGTACTGAAGCTTTCTTT

v_gene: TRBV9
j_gene: TRBJ1-1
d_gene: -
abundance: -
CDR3aa: CASSPAGVNTEAFF
CDR3nt: TGTGCCAGCAGCCCCGCGGGGGTGAACACTGAAGCTTTCTTT

v_gene: TRBV2
j_gene: TRBJ2-1
d_gene: TRBD2
abundance: -
CDR3aa: CASSTSQAGTRYNEQFF
CDR3nt: TGTGCCAGCAGTACCTCTCAAGCGGGGACGAGATACAATGAGCAGTTCTTC

v_gene: TRBV3-1/TRBV3-2
j_gene: TRBJ2-3
d_gene: -
abundance: -
CDR3aa: CASSLAGPRTDTQYF
CDR3nt: TGTGCCAGCAGCCTGGCGGGGCCGAGGACAGATACGCAGTATTTT

v_gene: TRBV19
j_gene: TRBJ1-2
d_gene: TRBD1
abundance: few
CDR3aa: CASSPGQGNYGYTF
CDR3nt: TGTGCCAGTAGCCCCGGACAGGGAAACTATGGCTACACCTTC

v_gene: TRBV4-1
j_gene: TRBJ1-5
d_gene: TRBD1
abundance: few
CDR3aa: CASSQPGQGSEPQHF
CDR3nt: TGCGCCAGCAGCCAACCGGGACAGGGTTCGGAGCCCCAGCATTTT

v_gene: TRBV9
j_gene: TRBJ1-5
d_gene: -
abundance: -
CDR3aa: CASSAGTTEGQPQHF
CDR3nt: TGTGCCAGCAGCGCGGGGACAACCGAGGGTCAGCCCCAGCATTTT

v_gene: TRBV20-1
j_gene: TRBJ1-1
d_gene: TRBD1
abundance: -
CDR3aa: CSASRSTGGRNTEAFF
CDR3nt: TGCAGTGCTAGTAGGTCGACAGGGGGCCGAAACACTGAAGCTTTCTTT

v_gene: TRBV7-2
j_gene: TRBJ2-5
d_gene: TRBD2
abundance: once
CDR3aa: CASSTGLAVVQETQYF
CDR3nt: TGTGCCAGCAGCACGGGACTAGCGGTGGTACAAGAGACCCAGTACTTC